The source of this TCR beta chain is a study of human T cells and chemical hapten exposure (dated by TCRdb to about 2021). About the investigation overall: Libraries were combined into a pool for sequencing, and differences in TCR yield between samples came mainly from small differences in library volumes within the pool. The study tracked peripheral blood TCR repertoire changes in vivo during primary and secondary sensitization to the hapten diphenylcyclopropenone (DPC) in alopecia patients. Each blood RNA sample was used to sequence both TCR alpha and TCR beta chains.

Study-wide findings and limitations: DPC sensitization did not change the number of TCRs with a frequency above 1 in 1000, and there was no evidence of changes in global repertoire structure. Repeated subsampling changed both the strength of the expansion versus patch-test correlation and the threshold at which that correlation became significant.

This clonotype was detected only a few times. No cognate antigen has been identified for it. No quality values exist for individual bases; no much larger clone is one base distant. In the germline V gene (reference sequence), CDR1 corresponds to DFQATT and CDR2 to SNEGSKA. Its CDR3 holds 13 amino acids, cysteine through phenylalanine. Only the CDR3 DNA is retained, 39 bases long and in frame from the first base. V is clipped by 4 bases and J by 5 bases, and the sequence between their germline boundaries is 9 bases long. In the paper's terms, the time point label means: healthy volunteer bleed at 6 weeks. Unfractionated whole blood was collected in Tempus Blood RNA tubes, and total RNA was extracted from that blood. Five healthy volunteers served as TCR sequencing controls and were bled at day 0, 2 weeks and 6 weeks. The library came from RACE. Instrument on record: NextSeq 500. During library preparation, unique molecular identifiers were attached to individual cDNA molecules so that TCRs could be counted in a quantitative, reproducible way. Under the source paper's analysis protocol: Samples had a median of about 96,000 TCRs, with a range from roughly 23,224 to 750,000. The Decombinator software suite was used to annotate the V, J and CDR3 of the TCR reads. For PS versus PT1 abundance plots, all samples were subsampled to the same number of TCRs (28,000). TCRs were defined as expanded if absent before sensitization and observed at least eight times at the 2-week time point. In TCRdb, the public reads were trimmed at Q25 with fastp and aligned with MiXCR, with productive beta chains retained. Entries that share a CDR3 protein sequence are merged under the most common genes and DNA. The authors' filters were not applied to this entry. For this sample there are about 77,000 distinct CDR3 sequences; about 8.6% appear just once. The top ten constitute approximately 1.5% of the sample.

Sequencing was carried out using whole blood. This sequence originates from a female donor in good health. Some clones in this sample may be carry-over from other donors' samples. The chain uses TRBV20-1 and TRBJ1-6; the best D guess is TRBD1, with 6 bases matching. This receptor carries the CDR3 CSAKNRDNSPLHF. The nucleotide sequence reads TGCAGTGCTAAGAACAGGGATAATTCACCCCTCCACTTT.